This T cell receptor (beta chain) originates from a study of blood T cells in healthy people across ages. Regarding the study as a whole: Observed TCR beta diversity per million T cells went down as age went up. This fall followed a roughly linear course with age.

This clonotype was detected a few times. Antigen: not known. Together with a sample-barcoded 5' primer, a J-beta primer mix was included in a second PCR lasting about 6 to 11 cycles. Via MiXCR, TCRdb re-called the 5' RACE reads, giving one row per CDR3 protein. This table holds some 1.5 million distinct CDR3 sequences, roughly 27% found once. This receptor was identified in a young woman in good health. Sequencing used blood.

CDR3 DNA: TGCGCCAGCAGCCCGACTAGCGGGGCTACCGGGGAGCTGTTTTTT. Amino acid sequence: CASSPTSGATGELFF. The rearrangement uses TRBV5-1 and TRBJ2-2; 11 nucleotides agree with TRBD2. The germline gives CDR1 SGHRS, CDR2 YFSETQ. The CDR3 has 15 amino acids. V lost 4 bases to trimming and J lost 5 bases; unmatched junction nucleotides: 4. Supplemented by reference TRBV5-1 and TRBJ2-2, the full variable domain reads KAGVTQTPRYLIKTRGQQVTLSCSPISGHRSVSWYQQTPGQGLQFLFEYFSETQRNKGNFPGRFSGRQFSNSRSEMNVSTLELGDSALYLCASSPTSGATGELFFGEGSRLTVL.